Listed here are 5 T cell receptor beta chains from one sample, sequenced in a study of identical twins. In TCRdb, the 5' RACE reads were re-called with MiXCR into one record per CDR3 protein. Here the sample spans around 670,000 distinct CDR3 sequences, 6.1% being singletons. What was sequenced was naive T cells sorted from blood. Receptors originate from a man younger than 35 in good health.

This clonotype has at least ten counts. V and J are TRBV29-1 and TRBJ2-2; the match to TRBD2 covers 11 bases. V trimming: 3 bases; J trimming: 7 bases; junction bases outside the gene matches: 7. Germline CDR1 and CDR2: SQVTM and ANQGSEA. This CDR3 region has 15 residues. The CDR3: CSVDQSTSGGGELFF. In DNA, the CDR3 is TGCAGCGTTGATCAGAGTACTAGCGGGGGCGGGGAGCTGTTTTTT.

This clonotype appeared many times. The V call is TRBV29-1, the J call TRBJ1-3, with D uncertain. CDR3 length equals 14 residues. Trimming removed 3 bases at V and 0 bases at J, with 9 bases between. CDR1 is SQVTM, CDR2 ANQGSEA, per germline. The CDR3 region is CSVEDAGSGNTIYF. For the CDR3, the DNA is TGCAGCGTTGAGGACGCAGGCTCTGGAAACACCATATATTTT.

In this sample, this clonotype turned up many times. V and J are TRBV10-3 and TRBJ1-1, with 9 bases fitting TRBD1. This CDR3 comprises 13 residues. Germline-derived CDR1 and CDR2 are ENHRY and SYGVKD. V shed 5 bases and J 6 bases; nucleotides not matched to a gene: 4. This CDR3 reads CAISNRGLAEAFF. CDR3 coding DNA: TGTGCCATCAGTAACAGGGGGCTAGCTGAAGCTTTCTTT.

This clonotype was counted ten times or more. V is TRBV5-1 and J is TRBJ2-7; perhaps TRBD1 as D (5 bases). The CDR3 extends over 15 amino acids. V was trimmed by 0 bases and J by 0 bases, leaving 10 bases between them. Germline-derived CDR1 and CDR2 are SGHRS and YFSETQ. The CDR3 coding sequence is TGCGCCAGCAGCTTGGGTGACAGACTCTCCTACGAGCAGTACGTC. This sequence encodes CASSLGDRLSYEQYV.

Ten or more counts support this clonotype. The chain has TRBV2 and TRBJ2-1; perhaps TRBD1 as D (6 bases). Per the germline V gene, CDR1 is SNHLY and CDR2 is FYNNEI. The CDR3 covers 13 residues. V shed 4 bases and J shed 4 bases, with 8 bases lying between them. The CDR3 nucleotides read TGTGCCAGCAGTGTAGGACAGTACAATGAGCAGTTCTTC. It translates to CASSVGQYNEQFF. The full variable domain, with the rest looked up from reference TRBV2 and TRBJ2-1, is EPEVTQTPSHQVTQMGQEVILRCVPISNHLYFYWYRQILGQKVEFLVSFYNNEISEKSEIFDDQFSVERPDGSNFTLKIRSTKLEDSAMYFCASSVGQYNEQFFGPGTRLTVL.